The 6 T cell receptor beta chains below all came from one sample that was sequenced in a study of radiotherapy plus CTLA-4 blockade in lung cancer (dated by TCRdb to about 2018). The protocol used for the library was the immunoSEQ multiplex PCR assay. This is the immuneACCESS table as TCRdb keeps it, with only in-frame sequences that have V and J called. A part of the clones is gone; compared with another copy, unresolved V genes explain less than half, and the rest is unexplained. The sample profile shows approximately 95,000 clones; approximately 78% of them were found once. The top ten clonotypes cover approximately 3.7% of the sample. The sample in question was peripheral blood, obtained from a patient treated with radiotherapy plus ipilimumab. These receptors were collected from a human donor with non-small cell lung cancer who had a partial response to radiotherapy plus ipilimumab.

CDR3: CASSVAPGGLSEQYF. The CDR3 region has the DNA TGTGCCAGCAGCGTAGCTCCGGGAGGTCTGTCCGAGCAGTACTTC. This chain links TRBV9 with TRBJ2-7; 7 bases are shared with TRBD2. V lost 0 bases, J lost 6 bases, and 9 bases stayed unmatched. The CDR3 extends over 15 amino acids. Germline loops: CDR1 SGDLS, CDR2 YYNGEE.

The chain is built from TRBV5-1 and TRBJ2-1; D perhaps matches TRBD1 (5 bases). Germline CDR1 SGHRS, CDR2 YFSETQ. This CDR3 has 14 amino acids. V was shortened by 4 bases and J by 3 bases, with 11 bases between the two germline ends. CDR3: CASSADSLYNEQFF. DNA for the CDR3: TGCGCCAGCAGCGCCGACAGTCTCTACAATGAGCAGTTCTTC. The variable domain in full, with the rest retrieved from reference TRBV5-1 and TRBJ2-1, is KAGVTQTPRYLIKTRGQQVTLSCSPISGHRSVSWYQQTPGQGLQFLFEYFSETQRNKGNFPGRFSGRQFSNSRSEMNVSTLELGDSALYLCASSADSLYNEQFFGPGTRLTVL.

The V and J genes are TRBV2 and TRBJ2-7; 7 positions agree with TRBD1. V was pared by 4 bases and J by 5 bases, with 2 bases of the junction left unmatched. In germline, CDR1 is SNHLY, CDR2 FYNNEI. This CDR3 is built from 12 residues. CDR3 nucleotides: TGTGCCAGCAGTGTGAGGGGGCACGAGCAGTACTTC. Its protein product is CASSVRGHEQYF.

The chain joins TRBV6-4 to TRBJ2-1; 13 bases match TRBD2. V trimming: 6 bases; J trimming: 9 bases; junction bases outside the gene matches: 5. The CDR3 is 14 residues long. Germline V lookup: CDR1 MRHNA, CDR2 SNTAGT. The CDR3: CASRGLAGFPEQFF. The CDR3, as DNA: TGTGCCAGCAGGGGACTAGCGGGATTCCCTGAGCAGTTCTTC.

This rearrangement joins TRBV5-1 to TRBJ2-3, with D perhaps matching TRBD2 (6 bases). This CDR3 comprises 15 residues. Trimming took 2 bases from V and 1 from J, leaving 11 bases between them. Germline values: CDR1 SGHRS, CDR2 YFSETQ. CDR3 sequence: CASSFRSSGTDTQYF. The CDR3 DNA reads as TGCGCCAGCAGCTTTCGATCTAGCGGCACAGATACGCAGTATTTT. The full variable domain, completed using reference TRBV5-1 and TRBJ2-3, is KAGVTQTPRYLIKTRGQQVTLSCSPISGHRSVSWYQQTPGQGLQFLFEYFSETQRNKGNFPGRFSGRQFSNSRSEMNVSTLELGDSALYLCASSFRSSGTDTQYFGPGTRLTVL.

V and J are TRBV11-2 and TRBJ2-3; D is possibly TRBD2 (7 bases). V was shortened by 5 bases and J by 0 bases, with 15 bases between the two germline ends. This CDR3 comprises 16 residues. Per germline, CDR1 SGHAT and CDR2 FQNNGV. DNA of the CDR3: TGTGCCAGCAGCCCTAGGGGGGGGAGTAGCACAGATACGCAGTATTTT. Protein product: CASSPRGGSSTDTQYF.